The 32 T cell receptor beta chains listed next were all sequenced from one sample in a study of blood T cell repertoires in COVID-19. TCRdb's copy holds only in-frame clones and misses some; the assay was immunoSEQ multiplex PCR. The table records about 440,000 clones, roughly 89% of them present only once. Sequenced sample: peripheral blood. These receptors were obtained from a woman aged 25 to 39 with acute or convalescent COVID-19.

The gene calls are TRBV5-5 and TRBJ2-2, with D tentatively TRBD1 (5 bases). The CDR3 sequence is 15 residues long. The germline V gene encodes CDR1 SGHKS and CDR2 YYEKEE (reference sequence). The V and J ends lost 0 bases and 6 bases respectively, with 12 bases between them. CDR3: CASSLADQGPGELFF. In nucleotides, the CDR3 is TGTGCCAGCAGCTTGGCCGACCAGGGCCCCGGGGAGCTGTTTTTT.

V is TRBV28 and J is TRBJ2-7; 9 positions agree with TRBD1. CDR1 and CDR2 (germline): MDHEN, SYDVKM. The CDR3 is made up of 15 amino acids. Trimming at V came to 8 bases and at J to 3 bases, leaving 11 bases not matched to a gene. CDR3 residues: CASVPQTGGSYEQYF. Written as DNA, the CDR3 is TGTGCCAGCGTCCCCCAGACAGGGGGTAGCTACGAGCAGTACTTC.

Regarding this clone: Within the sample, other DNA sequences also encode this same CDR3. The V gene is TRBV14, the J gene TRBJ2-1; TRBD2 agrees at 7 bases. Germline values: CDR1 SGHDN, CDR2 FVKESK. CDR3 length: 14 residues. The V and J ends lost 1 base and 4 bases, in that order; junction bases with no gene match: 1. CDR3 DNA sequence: TGTGCCAGCAGCCAAGGGGGGGGTTACAATGAGCAGTTCTTC. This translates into CASSQGGGYNEQFF.

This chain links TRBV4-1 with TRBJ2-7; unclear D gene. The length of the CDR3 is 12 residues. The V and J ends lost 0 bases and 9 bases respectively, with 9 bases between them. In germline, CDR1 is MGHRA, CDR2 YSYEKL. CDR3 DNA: TGCGCCAGCAGCCAAGATCCCTGGAGGCAGTACTTC. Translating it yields CASSQDPWRQYF.

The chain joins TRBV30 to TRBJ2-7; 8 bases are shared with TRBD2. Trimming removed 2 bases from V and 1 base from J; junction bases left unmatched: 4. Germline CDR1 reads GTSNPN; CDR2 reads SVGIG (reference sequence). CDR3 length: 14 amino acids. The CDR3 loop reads CAWSTGGGSYEQYF. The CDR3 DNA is TGTGCCTGGAGTACGGGCGGGGGGTCCTACGAGCAGTACTTC.

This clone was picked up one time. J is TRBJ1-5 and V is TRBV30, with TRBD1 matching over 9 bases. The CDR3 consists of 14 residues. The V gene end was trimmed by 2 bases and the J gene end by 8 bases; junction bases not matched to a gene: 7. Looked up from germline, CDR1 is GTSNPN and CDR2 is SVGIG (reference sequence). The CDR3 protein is CAWSTDRGWEPQHF. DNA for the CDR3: TGTGCCTGGAGTACTGACAGGGGGTGGGAGCCCCAGCATTTT.

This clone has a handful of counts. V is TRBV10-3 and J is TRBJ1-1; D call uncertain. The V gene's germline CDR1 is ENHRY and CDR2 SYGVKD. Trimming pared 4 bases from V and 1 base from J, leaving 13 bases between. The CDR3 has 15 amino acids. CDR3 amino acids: CAISGSFRQNTEAFF. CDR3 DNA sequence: TGTGCCATCAGTGGGTCTTTCAGACAGAACACTGAAGCTTTCTTT.

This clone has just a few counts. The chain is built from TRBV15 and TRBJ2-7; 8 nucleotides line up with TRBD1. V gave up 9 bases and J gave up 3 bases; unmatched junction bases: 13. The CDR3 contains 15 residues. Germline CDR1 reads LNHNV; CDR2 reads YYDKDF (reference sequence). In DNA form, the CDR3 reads TGTGCCACTAGAGGGACCGGGACAGGAATCTACGAGCAGTACTTC. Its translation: CATRGTGTGIYEQYF. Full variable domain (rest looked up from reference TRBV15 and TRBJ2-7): DAMVIQNPRYQVTQFGKPVTLSCSQTLNHNVMYWYQQKSSQAPKLLFHYYDKDFNNEADTPDNFQSRRPNTSFCFLDIRSPGLGDTAMYLCATRGTGTGIYEQYFGPGTRLTVT.

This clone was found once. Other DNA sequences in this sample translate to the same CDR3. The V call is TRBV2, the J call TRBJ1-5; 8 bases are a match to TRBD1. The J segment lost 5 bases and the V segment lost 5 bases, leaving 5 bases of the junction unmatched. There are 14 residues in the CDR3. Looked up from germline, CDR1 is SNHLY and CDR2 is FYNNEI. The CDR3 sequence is CASSRQGSDQPQHF. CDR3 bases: TGTGCCAGCAGTCGACAGGGGTCCGATCAGCCCCAGCATTTT.

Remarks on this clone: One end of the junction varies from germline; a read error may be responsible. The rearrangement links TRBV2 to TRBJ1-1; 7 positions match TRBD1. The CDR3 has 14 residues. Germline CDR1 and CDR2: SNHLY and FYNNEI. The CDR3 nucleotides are TGTGCCAGCAGTCCCAGGGGGGAAATGGGTCGCAAATCCTTT. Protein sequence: CASSPRGEMGRKSF.

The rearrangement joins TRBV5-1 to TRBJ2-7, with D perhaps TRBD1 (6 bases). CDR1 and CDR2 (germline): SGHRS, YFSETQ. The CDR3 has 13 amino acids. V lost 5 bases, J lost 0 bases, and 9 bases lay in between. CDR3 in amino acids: CASSWDNSYEQYF. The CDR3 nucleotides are TGCGCCAGCAGTTGGGACAACTCCTACGAGCAGTACTTC.

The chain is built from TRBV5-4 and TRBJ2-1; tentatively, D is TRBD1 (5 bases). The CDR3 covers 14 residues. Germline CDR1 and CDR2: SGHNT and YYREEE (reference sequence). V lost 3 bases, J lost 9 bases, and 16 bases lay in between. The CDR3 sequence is CASSSLTTQGEQFF. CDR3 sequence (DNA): TGTGCCAGCAGCTCTCTCACCACCCAGGGTGAGCAGTTCTTC.

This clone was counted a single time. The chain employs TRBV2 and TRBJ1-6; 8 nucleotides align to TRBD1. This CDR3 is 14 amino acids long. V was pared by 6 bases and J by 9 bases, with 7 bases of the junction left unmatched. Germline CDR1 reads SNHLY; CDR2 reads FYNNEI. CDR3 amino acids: CASRLTGDGSPLHF. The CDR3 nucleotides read TGTGCCAGCAGGTTGACAGGGGACGGTTCACCCCTCCACTTT.

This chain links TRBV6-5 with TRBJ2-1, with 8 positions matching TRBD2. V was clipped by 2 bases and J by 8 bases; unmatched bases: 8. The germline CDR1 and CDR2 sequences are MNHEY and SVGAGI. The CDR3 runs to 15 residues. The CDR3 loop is CASSYAGGPTYEQFF. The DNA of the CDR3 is TGTGCCAGCAGTTACGCGGGGGGCCCAACTTATGAGCAGTTCTTC.

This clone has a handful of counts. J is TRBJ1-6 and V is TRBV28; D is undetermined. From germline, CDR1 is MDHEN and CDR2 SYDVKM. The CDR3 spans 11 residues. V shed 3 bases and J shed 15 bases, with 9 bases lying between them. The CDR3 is CASSFGEHLHF. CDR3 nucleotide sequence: TGTGCCAGCAGTTTCGGGGAGCACCTCCACTTT.

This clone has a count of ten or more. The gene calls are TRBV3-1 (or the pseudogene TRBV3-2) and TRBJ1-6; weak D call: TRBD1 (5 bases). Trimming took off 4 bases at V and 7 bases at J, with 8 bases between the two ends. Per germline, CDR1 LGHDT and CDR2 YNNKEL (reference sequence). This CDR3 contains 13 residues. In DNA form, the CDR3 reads TGTGCCAGCAGCCTGGGGGGGAATTCACCCCTCCACTTT. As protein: CASSLGGNSPLHF.

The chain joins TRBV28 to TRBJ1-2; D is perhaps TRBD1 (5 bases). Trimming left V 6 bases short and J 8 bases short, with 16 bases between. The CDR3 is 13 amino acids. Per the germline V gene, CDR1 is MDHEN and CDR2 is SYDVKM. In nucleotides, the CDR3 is TGTGCCAGCAGGCCCGGACACTCTGGCGGCTACACCTTC. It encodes CASRPGHSGGYTF.

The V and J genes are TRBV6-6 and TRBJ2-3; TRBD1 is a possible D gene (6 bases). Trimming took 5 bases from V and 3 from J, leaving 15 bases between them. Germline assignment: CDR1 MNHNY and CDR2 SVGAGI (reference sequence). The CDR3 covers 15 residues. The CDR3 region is CASSQQGILTDTQYF. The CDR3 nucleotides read TGTGCCAGCAGTCAACAGGGAATTCTGACAGATACGCAGTATTTT.

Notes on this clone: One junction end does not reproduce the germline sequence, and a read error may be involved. Here the CDR3 reads CATSVDGGGDYGYTF. As DNA, the CDR3 is TGTGCCACCAGCGTAGACGGGGGGGGAGACTATGGCTACACCTTC. This chain uses TRBV9 with TRBJ1-2, with D possibly matching TRBD1 (5 bases). The germline CDR1 and CDR2 sequences are SGDLS and YYNGEE. The CDR3 covers 15 residues.

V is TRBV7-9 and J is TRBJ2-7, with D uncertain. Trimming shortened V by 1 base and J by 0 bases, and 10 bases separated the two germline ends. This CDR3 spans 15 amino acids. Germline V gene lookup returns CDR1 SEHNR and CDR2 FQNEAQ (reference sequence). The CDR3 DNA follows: TGTGCCAGCAGCTTAGGTGCACGTAGCTCCTACGAGCAGTACTTC. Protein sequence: CASSLGARSSYEQYF.

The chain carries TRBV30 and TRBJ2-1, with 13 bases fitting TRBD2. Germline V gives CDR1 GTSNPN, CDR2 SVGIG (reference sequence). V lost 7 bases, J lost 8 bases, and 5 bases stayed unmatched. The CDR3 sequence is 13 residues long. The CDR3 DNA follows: TGTGCCTCCACTAGCGGGGGGGCCGATGAGCAGTTCTTC. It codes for CASTSGGADEQFF.

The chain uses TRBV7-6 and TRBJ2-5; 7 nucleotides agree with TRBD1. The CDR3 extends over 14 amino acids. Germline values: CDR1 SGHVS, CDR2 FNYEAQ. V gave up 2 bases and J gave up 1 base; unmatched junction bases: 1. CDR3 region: CASSLRDSQETQYF. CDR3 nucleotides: TGTGCCAGCAGCTTACGGGACAGCCAAGAGACCCAGTACTTC.

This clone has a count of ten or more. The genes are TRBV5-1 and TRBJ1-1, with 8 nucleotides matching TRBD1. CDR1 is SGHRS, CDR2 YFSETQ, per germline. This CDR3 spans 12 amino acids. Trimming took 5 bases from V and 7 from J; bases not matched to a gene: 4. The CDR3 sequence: CASRVDRGEAFF. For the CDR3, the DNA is TGCGCCAGCAGGGTTGACAGGGGTGAAGCTTTCTTT.

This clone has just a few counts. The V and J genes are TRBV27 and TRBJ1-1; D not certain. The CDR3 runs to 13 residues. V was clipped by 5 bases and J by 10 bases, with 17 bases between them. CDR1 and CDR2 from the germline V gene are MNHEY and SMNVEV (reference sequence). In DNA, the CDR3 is TGTGCCAGCAGTCCGCCCGGTTTTACCGGAGCTTTCTTT. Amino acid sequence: CASSPPGFTGAFF.

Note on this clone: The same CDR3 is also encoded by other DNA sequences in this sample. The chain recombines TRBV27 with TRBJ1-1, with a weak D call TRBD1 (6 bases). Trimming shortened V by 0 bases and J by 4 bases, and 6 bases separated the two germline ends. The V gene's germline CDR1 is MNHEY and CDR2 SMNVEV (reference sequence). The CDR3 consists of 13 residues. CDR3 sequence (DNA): TGTGCCAGCAGTTTATCAGGGGGCACTGAAGCTTTCTTT. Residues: CASSLSGGTEAFF.

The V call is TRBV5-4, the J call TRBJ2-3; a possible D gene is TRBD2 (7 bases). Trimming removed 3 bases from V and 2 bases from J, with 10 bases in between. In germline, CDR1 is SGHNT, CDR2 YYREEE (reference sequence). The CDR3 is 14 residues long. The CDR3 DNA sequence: TGTGCCAGCAGCTCGGGGGGCAACACAGATACGCAGTATTTT. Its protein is CASSSGGNTDTQYF.

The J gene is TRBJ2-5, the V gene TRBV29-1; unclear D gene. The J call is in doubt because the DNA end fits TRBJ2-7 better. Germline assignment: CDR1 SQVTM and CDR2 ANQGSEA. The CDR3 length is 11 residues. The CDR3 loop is CSVVQAYEQYF. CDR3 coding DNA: TGCAGCGTTGTCCAAGCATACGAGCAGTACTTC.

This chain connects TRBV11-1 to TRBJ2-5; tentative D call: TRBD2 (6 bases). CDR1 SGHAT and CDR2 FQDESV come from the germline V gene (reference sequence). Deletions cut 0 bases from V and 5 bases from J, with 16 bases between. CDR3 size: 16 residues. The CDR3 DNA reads TGTGCCAGCAGCTTAGCTCCGGGGGAAGGATGGGAGACCCAGTACTTC. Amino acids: CASSLAPGEGWETQYF.

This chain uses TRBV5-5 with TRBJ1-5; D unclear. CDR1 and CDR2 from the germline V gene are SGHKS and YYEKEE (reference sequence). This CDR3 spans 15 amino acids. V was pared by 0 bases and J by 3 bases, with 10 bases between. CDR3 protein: CASSLAFGTNQPQHF. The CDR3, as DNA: TGTGCCAGCAGCTTGGCCTTTGGCACCAATCAGCCCCAGCATTTT.

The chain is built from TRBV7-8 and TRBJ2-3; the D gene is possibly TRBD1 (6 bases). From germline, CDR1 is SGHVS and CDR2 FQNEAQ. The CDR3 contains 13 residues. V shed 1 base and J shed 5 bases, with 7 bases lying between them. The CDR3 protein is CASSLDRVDTQYF. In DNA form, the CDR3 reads TGTGCCAGCAGCTTAGACAGGGTAGATACGCAGTATTTT.

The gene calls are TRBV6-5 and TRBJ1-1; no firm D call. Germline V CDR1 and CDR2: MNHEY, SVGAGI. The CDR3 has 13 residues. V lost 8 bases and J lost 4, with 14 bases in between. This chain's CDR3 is CASGWVGGTEAFF. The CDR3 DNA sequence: TGTGCCAGCGGGTGGGTTGGCGGCACTGAAGCTTTCTTT.

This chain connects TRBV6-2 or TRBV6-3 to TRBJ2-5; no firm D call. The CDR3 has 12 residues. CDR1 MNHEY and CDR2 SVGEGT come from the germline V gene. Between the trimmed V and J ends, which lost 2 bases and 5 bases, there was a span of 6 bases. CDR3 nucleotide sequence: TGTGCCAGCAGTTACCATAGTGAGACCCAGTACTTC. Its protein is CASSYHSETQYF.